What follows describes a single TCR beta chain. The antigen remains unidentified. This record belongs to a study of T-cell memory formation after mild COVID-19. Across the whole study: TCR clusters largely stayed donor specific. Study outcomes and limitations: Certain responding clones were present in pre-infection memory, suggesting participation of cross-reactive memory. The SARS-CoV-2 specificity of second-wave clones reaching peak at day 37 remained unverified.

With 6 bases clipped from V and 4 bases from J, the junction kept 11 bases outside the gene matches. The length of the CDR3 is 16 residues. Germline V gene data show CDR1 as SGHVS and CDR2 as FQNEAQ. Via MiXCR, TCRdb re-called the 5' RACE reads, giving one row per CDR3 protein. Of under 600,000 distinct CDR3 sequences in the sample, less than 25% were seen once. Material: PBMCs or a T cell subset sorted from them (not recorded which). The chain has TRBV7-8 and TRBJ2-3, with 9 bases identical to TRBD2. This receptor was obtained from an adult woman who had mild COVID-19 (a few samples of this study predate the infection). Cell type and time point are not known. For the CDR3, the DNA is TGTGCCAGCAGTTCCATAGCGGGAGCGGGGTCAGATACGCAGTATTTT. Translation: CASSSIAGAGSDTQYF.